This record concerns one T cell receptor (beta chain) sequence. Antigen: not known. The data originate from a study of persistence of HIV-infected CD4 T cells. Study background: Donors were ART-treated; their CMV- and Gag-responding CD4+ T cells were isolated.

The stimulus was an HIV-1 Gag 15-mer peptide pool, 0.8 to 1 ug/peptide/mL. Sorted nonresponding memory CD4+ T cells were CD40L-negative, CD69-negative, CD45RO-high. For about 20 hours, CD8-depleted PBMCs received anti-CD28/CD49d costimulation, a CD40-blocking antibody and enfuvirtide. V was trimmed by 3 bases and J by 0 bases, leaving 10 bases between them. Germline V gene lookup returns CDR1 SGHTS and CDR2 YDEGEE. The CDR3 covers 15 residues. The immunoSEQ assay was version 4, run in survey mode. TCRdb's copy holds only in-frame clones and misses some; the assay was immunoSEQ multiplex PCR. Of about 36,000 clones in the sample, 75% to 85% were seen once.

Sequencing was performed on cultured CD4+ T cells from PBMCs, taken from a patient who received antiretroviral therapy. The chain joins TRBV5-8 to TRBJ1-3; TRBD1 is a possible D gene (5 bases). The sequence derives from an adult with HIV. The donor label of this sample is uncertain. CDR3 protein: CASSYIGTSGNTIYF. CDR3 coding DNA: TGTGCCAGCAGCTATATCGGGACCTCTGGAAACACCATATATTTT. The whole variable domain, remainder taken from reference TRBV5-8 and TRBJ1-3, is EAGVTQSPTHLIKTRGQQATLRCSPISGHTSVYWYQQALGLGLQFLLWYDEGEERNRGNFPPRFSGRQFPNYSSELNVNALELEDSALYLCASSYIGTSGNTIYFGEGSWLTVV.